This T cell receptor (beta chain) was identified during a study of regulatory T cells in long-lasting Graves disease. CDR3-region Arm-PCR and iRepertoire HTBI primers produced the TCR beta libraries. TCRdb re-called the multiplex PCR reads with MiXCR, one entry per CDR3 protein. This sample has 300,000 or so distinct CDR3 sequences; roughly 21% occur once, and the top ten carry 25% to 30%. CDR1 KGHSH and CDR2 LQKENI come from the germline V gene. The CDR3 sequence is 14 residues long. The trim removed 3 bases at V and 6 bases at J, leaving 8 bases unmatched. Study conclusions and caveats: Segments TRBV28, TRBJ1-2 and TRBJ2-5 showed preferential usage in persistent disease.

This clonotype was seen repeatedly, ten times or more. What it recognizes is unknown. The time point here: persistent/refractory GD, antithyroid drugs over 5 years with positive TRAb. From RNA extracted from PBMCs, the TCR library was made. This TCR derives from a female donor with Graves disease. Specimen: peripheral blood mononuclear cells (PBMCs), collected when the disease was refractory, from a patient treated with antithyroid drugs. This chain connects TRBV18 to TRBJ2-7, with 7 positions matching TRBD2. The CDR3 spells CASSPVAGETEQYF. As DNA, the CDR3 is TGTGCCAGCTCACCTGTCGCGGGAGAGACCGAGCAGTACTTC.